This T cell receptor beta chain was recorded in a study of blood T cell repertoires in COVID-19. Study overall: T cells, B-cell-depleted T cells, or PBMCs provided the cDNA or gDNA that served as material.

Authors' processing steps: The assay estimated nucleated cells by amplifying reference gene primers. Repertoires were generated with immunoSEQ multiplex PCR, while TCRdb's copy carries only in-frame clones and drops some. D and trimming come from the DNA, and the V and J calls and clone size come from that table. Of more than 90,000 clones listed, around 87% are singletons. The material sequenced was peripheral blood. The TCR originated in a woman aged 25 to 45 with acute or convalescent COVID-19.

CDR3 in DNA: TGTGCCAGCAGCCCCGGGTCCGCTGCTAACTATGGCTACACCTTC. Its protein is CASSPGSAANYGYTF. This chain joins TRBV4-2 and TRBJ1-2; D gene ambiguous. From germline, CDR1 is LGHNA and CDR2 YNFKEQ. This CDR3 spans 15 amino acids. Trimming pared 4 bases from V and 0 bases from J, leaving 12 bases between.